This T cell receptor (beta chain) was retrieved from a study of blood T cell repertoires in COVID-19. The V and J ends lost 5 bases and 4 bases respectively, with 11 bases between them. The length of the CDR3 is 13 residues. Generated by immunoSEQ multiplex PCR, the TCRdb table keeps only in-frame clones and is missing some. The table lists fewer than 250,000 clones, roughly 84% of them singletons. The rearrangement joins TRBV12-3 or TRBV12-4 to TRBJ1-1; no definite D call. This clonotype was obtained from a woman in her thirties or forties who had recovered from COVID-19. Input material: PBMCs or T cells enriched from blood (not recorded which). The CDR3 region is CASSLLSGTEAFF. For the CDR3, the DNA is TGTGCCAGCAGTCTCCTATCGGGCACTGAAGCTTTCTTT.